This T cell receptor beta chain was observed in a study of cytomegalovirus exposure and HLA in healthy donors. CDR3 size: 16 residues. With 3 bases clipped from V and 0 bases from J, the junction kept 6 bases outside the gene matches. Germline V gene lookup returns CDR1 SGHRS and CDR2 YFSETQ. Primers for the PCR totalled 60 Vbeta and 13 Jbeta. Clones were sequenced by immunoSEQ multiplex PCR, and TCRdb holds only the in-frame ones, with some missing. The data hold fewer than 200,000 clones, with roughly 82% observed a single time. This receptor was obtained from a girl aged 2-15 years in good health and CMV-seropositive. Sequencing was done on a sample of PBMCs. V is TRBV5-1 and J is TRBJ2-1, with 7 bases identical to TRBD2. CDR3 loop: CASSWVAGSSYNEQFF. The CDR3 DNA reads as TGCGCCAGCAGCTGGGTAGCGGGTAGCTCCTACAATGAGCAGTTCTTC.